Reported below is one TCR beta chain. In its sample, this clone was seen a few times. Its antigen is currently not known. Per-nucleotide qualities are absent, and no much larger clonotype sits a single base away. This specimen comes from a study of blood T cell repertoires in COVID-19 (dated by TCRdb to about 2020). Regarding the complete study: Collaborator samples came from the United States, Italy and Spain and covered acute and convalescent phases of COVID-19. The material from the prospective study consisted of cDNA or gDNA derived from T cells, B-cell-depleted T cells, or PBMCs. The dataset comprised deeply sampled blood TCRbeta repertoires from subjects exposed to, actively infected with, or recovered from COVID-19. The repertoires were released in a freely available public database meant as a resource for research on the immune response to SARS-CoV-2. The samples were drawn from two sources: the first 160 participants of the ongoing ImmuneRACE study, and over 950 subjects contributed by 6 global collaborators. Nearly every sample came with metadata listing a de-identified subject ID, COVID-19 status, age in years and sex. Where available, HLA class I and class II types were obtained from metadata supplied by the sample provider rather than from assay-based typing. The paper as a whole reports these results and caveats: The quantity of clinical and demographic metadata differed by source and by participant and was supplied without curation.

TCRbeta CDR3 regions were amplified from genomic DNA using the immunoSEQ Assay, a bias-controlled multiplex PCR. The published analysis was carried out like this. The number of nucleated cells in each sample was estimated by amplification of reference gene primers within the assay. To quantify the absolute abundance of each unique TCRbeta CDR3 rearrangement, sequence reads were collapsed and filtered. For each sample, productive Simpson clonality was calculated as the square root of Simpson's diversity index across productive rearrangements. TCRdb mirrors the immuneACCESS table, restricted to in-frame sequences. Some clones are absent from its copies; in checked studies, under half trace to an unresolved V gene, and the reason for the others is unknown. Clone size and V and J calls were adopted from that table, with D and trimming inferred from the DNA. For this sample the table gives around 230,000 clones, of which roughly 80% were detected only once. 2% to 3% of the sample is in the top ten clones.

V drops 2 bases and J drops 7 bases, leaving 15 bases in between. Reading the germline V gene gives CDR1 SGHRS and CDR2 YFSETQ. The CDR3 spans 15 residues, from the cysteine through the phenylalanine. CDR3 DNA only is kept here, 45 bases in frame from base 1. Collaborating institutions collected whole blood in K2EDTA tubes following their own protocols. Collaborator samples were shipped for TCRbeta analysis as frozen whole blood, isolated PBMCs, or DNA extracted from either sample type. Recombination linked TRBV5-1 to TRBJ1-4, with a tentative D gene TRBD1 over 5 matching bases. The sample consisted of peripheral blood. This receptor was taken from a woman in her 70s with active or convalescent COVID-19. CDR3 region: CASSLTREASEKLFF. The DNA sequence is TGCGCCAGCAGCTTAACCAGGGAAGCGAGTGAAAAACTGTTTTTT.